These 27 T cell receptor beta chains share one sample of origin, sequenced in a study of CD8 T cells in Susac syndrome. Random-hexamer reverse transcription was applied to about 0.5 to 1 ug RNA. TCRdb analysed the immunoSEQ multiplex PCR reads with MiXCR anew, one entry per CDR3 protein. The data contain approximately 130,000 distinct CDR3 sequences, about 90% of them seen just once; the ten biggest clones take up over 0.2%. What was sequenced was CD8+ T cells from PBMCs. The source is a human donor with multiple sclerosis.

The CDR3 spells CASSFPDNNYEQYF. The DNA of the CDR3 is TGTGCCAGCAGCTTCCCCGATAATAACTACGAGCAGTACTTC. V usage is TRBV7-2 and J usage is TRBJ2-7; D ambiguous. The CDR3 runs 14 residues. V gave up 3 bases and J gave up 3 bases, with 12 bases separating them. Germline CDR1 is SGHTA and CDR2 is FQGNSA.

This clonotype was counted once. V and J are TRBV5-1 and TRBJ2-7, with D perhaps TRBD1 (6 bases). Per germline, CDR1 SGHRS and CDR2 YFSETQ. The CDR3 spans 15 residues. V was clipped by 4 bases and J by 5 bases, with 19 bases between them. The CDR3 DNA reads TGCGCCAGCAGCCCCGCCCAGGGGCCCCCCGACGAGCAGTACTTC. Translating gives CASSPAQGPPDEQYF. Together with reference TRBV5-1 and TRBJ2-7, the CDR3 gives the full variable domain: KAGVTQTPRYLIKTRGQQVTLSCSPISGHRSVSWYQQTPGQGLQFLFEYFSETQRNKGNFPGRFSGRQFSNSRSEMNVSTLELGDSALYLCASSPAQGPPDEQYFGPGTRLTVT.

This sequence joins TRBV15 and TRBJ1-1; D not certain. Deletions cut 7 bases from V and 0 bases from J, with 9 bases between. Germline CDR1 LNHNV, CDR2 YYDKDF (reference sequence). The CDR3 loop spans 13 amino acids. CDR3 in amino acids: CATTAAMNTEAFF. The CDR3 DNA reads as TGTGCCACCACGGCAGCCATGAACACTGAAGCTTTCTTT.

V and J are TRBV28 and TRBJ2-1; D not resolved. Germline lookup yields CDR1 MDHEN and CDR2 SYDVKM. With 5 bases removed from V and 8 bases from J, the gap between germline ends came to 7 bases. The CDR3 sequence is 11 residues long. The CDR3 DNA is TGTGCCAGCAGTCCAAGTCATGAGCAGTTCTTC. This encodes CASSPSHEQFF.

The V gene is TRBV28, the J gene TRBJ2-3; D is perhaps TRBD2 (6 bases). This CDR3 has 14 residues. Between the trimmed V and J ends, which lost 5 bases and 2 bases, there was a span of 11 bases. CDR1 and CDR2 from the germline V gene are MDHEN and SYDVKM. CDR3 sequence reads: CASSTSSYTDTQYF. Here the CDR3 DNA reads TGTGCCAGCAGTACTAGCAGCTACACAGATACGCAGTATTTT.

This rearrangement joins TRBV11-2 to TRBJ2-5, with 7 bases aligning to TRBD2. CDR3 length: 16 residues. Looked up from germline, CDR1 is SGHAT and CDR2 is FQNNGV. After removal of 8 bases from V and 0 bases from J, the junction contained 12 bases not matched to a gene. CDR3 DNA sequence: TGTGCCAGCCGTGCTCGAGGCGGGGGAAACCAAGAGACCCAGTACTTC. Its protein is CASRARGGGNQETQYF.

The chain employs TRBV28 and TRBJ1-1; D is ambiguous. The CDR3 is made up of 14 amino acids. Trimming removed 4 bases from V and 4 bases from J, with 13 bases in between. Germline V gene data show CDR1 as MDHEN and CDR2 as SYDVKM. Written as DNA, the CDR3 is TGTGCCAGCAGTTATTCGAGATCCTCCACTGAAGCTTTCTTT. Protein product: CASSYSRSSTEAFF.

CDR3 sequence: CSARGLGGGGQETQYF. The CDR3 nucleotides are TGCAGTGCTAGAGGCTTGGGCGGGGGAGGCCAAGAGACCCAGTACTTC. The chain uses TRBV20-1 and TRBJ2-5; TRBD2 matches at 7 bases. The CDR3 consists of 16 residues. V was pared by 1 base and J by 1 base, with 9 bases of the junction left unmatched. Germline V gene lookup returns CDR1 DFQATT and CDR2 SNEGSKA (reference sequence).

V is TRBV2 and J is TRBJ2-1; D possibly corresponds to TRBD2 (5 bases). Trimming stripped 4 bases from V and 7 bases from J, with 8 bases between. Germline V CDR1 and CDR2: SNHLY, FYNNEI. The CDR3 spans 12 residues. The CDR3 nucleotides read TGTGCCAGCAGTGGTACTAGAAATGAGCAGTTCTTC. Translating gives CASSGTRNEQFF. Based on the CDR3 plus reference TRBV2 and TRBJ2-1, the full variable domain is EPEVTQTPSHQVTQMGQEVILRCVPISNHLYFYWYRQILGQKVEFLVSFYNNEISEKSEIFDDQFSVERPDGSNFTLKIRSTKLEDSAMYFCASSGTRNEQFFGPGTRLTVL.

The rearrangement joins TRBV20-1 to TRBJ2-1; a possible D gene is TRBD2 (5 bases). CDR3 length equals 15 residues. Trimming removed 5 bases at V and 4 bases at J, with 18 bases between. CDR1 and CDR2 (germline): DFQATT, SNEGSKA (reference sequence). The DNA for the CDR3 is TGCAGTGCTCGCCCATTCGGACTGTTATACAATGAGCAGTTCTTC. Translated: CSARPFGLLYNEQFF.

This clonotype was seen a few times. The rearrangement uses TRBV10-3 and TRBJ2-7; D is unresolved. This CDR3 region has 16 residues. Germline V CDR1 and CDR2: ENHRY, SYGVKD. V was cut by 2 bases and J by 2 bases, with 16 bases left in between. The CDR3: CAISEVHTSLPYEQYF. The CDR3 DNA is TGTGCCATCAGTGAGGTTCACACTTCCCTTCCCTACGAGCAGTACTTC.

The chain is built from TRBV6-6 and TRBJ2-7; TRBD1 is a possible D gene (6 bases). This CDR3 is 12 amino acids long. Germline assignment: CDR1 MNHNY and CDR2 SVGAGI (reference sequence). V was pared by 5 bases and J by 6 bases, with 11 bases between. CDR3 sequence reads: CASSPTGPEQYF. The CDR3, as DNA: TGTGCCAGCAGTCCAACAGGGCCCGAGCAGTACTTC.

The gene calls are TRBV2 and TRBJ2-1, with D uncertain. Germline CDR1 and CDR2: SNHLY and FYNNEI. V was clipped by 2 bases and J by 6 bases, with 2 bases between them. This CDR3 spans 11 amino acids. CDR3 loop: CASSETNEQFF. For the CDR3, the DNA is TGTGCCAGCAGTGAAACCAATGAGCAGTTCTTC.

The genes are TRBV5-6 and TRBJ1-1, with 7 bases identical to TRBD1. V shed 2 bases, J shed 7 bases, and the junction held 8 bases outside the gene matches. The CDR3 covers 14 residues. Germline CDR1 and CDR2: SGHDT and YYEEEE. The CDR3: CASSFAGGLIEAFF. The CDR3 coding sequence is TGTGCCAGCAGCTTCGCAGGGGGGTTGATTGAAGCTTTCTTT.

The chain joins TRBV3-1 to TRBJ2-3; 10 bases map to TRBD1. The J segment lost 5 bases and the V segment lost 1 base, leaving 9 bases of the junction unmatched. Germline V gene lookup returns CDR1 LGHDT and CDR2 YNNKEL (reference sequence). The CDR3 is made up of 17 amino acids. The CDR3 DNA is TGTGCCAGCAGCCAAGGCCTGGGACAGGGGAGAATAGATACGCAGTATTTT. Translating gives CASSQGLGQGRIDTQYF.

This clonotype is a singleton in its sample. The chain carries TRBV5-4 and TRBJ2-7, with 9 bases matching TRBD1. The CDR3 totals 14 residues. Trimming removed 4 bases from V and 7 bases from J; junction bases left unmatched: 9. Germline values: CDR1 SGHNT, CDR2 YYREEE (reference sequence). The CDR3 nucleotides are TGTGCCAGCAGCCCCCTGGGGACAGGGTATGAGCAGTACTTC. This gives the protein CASSPLGTGYEQYF.

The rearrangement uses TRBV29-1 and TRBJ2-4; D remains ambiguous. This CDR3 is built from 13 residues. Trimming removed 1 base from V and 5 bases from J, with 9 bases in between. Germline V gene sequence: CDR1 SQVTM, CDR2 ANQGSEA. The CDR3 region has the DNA TGCAGCGTTGAAGTAGTCAGCGAAAACATTCAGTACTTC. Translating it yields CSVEVVSENIQYF.

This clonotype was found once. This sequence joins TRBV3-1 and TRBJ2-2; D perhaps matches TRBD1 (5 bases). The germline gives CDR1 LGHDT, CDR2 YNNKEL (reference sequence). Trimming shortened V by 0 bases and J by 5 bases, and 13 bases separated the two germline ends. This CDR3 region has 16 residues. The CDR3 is CASSQDVAGPTGELFF. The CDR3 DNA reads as TGTGCCAGCAGCCAAGACGTGGCAGGGCCTACCGGGGAGCTGTTTTTT.

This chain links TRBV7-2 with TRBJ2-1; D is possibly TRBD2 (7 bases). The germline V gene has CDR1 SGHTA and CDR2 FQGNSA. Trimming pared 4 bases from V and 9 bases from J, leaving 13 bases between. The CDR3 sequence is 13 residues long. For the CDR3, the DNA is TGTGCCAGCAGCTGGGGGGCTAGCGGTGAGCAGTTCTTC. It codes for CASSWGASGEQFF.

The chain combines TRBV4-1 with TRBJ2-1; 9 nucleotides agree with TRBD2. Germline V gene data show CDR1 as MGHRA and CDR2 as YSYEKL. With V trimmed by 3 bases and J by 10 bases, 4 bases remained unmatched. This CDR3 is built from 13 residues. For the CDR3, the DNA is TGCGCCAGCAGCCACGTACTAGCGGGCGAGCAGTTCTTC. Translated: CASSHVLAGEQFF.

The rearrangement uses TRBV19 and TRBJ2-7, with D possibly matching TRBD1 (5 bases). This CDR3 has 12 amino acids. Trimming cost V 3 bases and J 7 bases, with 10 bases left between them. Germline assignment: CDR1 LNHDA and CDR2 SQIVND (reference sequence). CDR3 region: CASSMGQGEQYF. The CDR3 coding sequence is TGTGCCAGTAGTATGGGGCAGGGAGAGCAGTACTTC.

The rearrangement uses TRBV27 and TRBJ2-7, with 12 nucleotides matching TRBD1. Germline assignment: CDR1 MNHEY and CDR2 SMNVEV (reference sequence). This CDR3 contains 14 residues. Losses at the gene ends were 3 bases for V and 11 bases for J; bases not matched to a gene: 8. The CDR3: CASSFEPGQGAEYF. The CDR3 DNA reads TGTGCCAGCAGTTTCGAGCCGGGACAGGGGGCTGAGTACTTC.

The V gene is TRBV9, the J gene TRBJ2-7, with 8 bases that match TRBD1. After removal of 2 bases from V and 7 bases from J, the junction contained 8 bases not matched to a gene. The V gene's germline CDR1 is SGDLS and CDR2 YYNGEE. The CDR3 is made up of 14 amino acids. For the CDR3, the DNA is TGTGCCAGCAGCGTGACAGGGGCCGCGGGGGAGCAGTACTTC. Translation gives CASSVTGAAGEQYF.

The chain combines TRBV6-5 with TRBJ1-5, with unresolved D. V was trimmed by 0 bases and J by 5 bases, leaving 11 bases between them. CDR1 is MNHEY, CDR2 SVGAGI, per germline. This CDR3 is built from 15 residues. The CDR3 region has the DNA TGTGCCAGCAGTTACTCGTCCGGGATGTATCAGCCCCAGCATTTT. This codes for CASSYSSGMYQPQHF.

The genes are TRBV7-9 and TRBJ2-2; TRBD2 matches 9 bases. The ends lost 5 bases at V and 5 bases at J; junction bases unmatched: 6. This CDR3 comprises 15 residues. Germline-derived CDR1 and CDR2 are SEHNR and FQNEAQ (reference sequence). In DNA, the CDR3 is TGTGCCAGCAGCCGAGCGGGAGGAGGGACCGGGGAGCTGTTTTTT. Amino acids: CASSRAGGGTGELFF.

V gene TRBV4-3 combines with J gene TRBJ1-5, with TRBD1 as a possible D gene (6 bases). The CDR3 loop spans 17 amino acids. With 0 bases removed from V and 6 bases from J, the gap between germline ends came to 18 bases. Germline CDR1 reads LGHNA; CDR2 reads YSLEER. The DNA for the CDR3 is TGCGCCAGCAGCCAAGATCGAGGGGGGGGCCTTGGTCAGCCCCAGCATTTT. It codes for CASSQDRGGGLGQPQHF.

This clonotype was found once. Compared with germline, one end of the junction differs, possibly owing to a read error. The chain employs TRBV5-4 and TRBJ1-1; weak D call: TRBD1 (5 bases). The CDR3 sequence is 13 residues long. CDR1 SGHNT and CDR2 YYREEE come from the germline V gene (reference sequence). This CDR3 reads CASTPDTNTGAFF. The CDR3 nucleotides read TGTGCCAGCACCCCGGACACCAACACTGGAGCTTTCTTT.